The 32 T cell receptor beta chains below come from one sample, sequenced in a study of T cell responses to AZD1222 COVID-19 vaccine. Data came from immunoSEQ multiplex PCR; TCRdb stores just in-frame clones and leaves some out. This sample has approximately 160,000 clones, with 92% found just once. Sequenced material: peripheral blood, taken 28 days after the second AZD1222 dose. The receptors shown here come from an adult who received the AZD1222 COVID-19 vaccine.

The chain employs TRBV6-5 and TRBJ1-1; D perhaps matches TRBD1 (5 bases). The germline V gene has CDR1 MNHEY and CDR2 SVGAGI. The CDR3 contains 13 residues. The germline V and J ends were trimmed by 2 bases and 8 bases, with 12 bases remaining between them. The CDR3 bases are TGTGCCAGCAGTTACGACAGTGAAGGGGAAGCTTTCTTT. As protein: CASSYDSEGEAFF.

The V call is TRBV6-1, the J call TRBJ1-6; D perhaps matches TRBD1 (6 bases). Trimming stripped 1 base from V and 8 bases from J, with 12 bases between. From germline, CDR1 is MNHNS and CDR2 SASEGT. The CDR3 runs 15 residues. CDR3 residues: CASSEVGTGHSPLHF. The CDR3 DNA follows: TGTGCCAGCAGTGAAGTCGGAACAGGGCATTCACCCCTCCACTTT.

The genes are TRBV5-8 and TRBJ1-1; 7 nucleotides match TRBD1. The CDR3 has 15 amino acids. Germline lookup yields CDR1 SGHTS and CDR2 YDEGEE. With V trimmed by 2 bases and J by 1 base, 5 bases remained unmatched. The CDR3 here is CASSLQGLGNTEAFF. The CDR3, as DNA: TGTGCCAGCAGCTTACAGGGGCTAGGGAACACTGAAGCTTTCTTT. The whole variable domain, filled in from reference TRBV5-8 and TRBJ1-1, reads EAGVTQSPTHLIKTRGQQATLRCSPISGHTSVYWYQQALGLGLQFLLWYDEGEERNRGNFPPRFSGRQFPNYSSELNVNALELEDSALYLCASSLQGLGNTEAFFGQGTRLTVV.

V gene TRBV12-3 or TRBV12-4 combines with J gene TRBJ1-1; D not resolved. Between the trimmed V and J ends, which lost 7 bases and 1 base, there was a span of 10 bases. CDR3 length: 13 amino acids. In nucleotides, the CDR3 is TGTGCCAGCACCAATGGGTGGAACACTGAAGCTTTCTTT. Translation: CASTNGWNTEAFF.

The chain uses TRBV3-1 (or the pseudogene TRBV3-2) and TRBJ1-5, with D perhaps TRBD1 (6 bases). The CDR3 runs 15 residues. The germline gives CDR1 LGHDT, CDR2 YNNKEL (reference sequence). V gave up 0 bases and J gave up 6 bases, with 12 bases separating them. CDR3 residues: CASSQDGGRGQPQHF. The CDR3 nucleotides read TGTGCCAGCAGCCAAGATGGGGGGCGCGGTCAGCCCCAGCATTTT.

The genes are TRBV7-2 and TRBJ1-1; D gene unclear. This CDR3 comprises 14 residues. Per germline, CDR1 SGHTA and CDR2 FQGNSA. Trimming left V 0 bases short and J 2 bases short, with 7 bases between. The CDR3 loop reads CASSLALRNTEAFF. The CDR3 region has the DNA TGTGCCAGCAGCTTAGCGCTTCGAAACACTGAAGCTTTCTTT.

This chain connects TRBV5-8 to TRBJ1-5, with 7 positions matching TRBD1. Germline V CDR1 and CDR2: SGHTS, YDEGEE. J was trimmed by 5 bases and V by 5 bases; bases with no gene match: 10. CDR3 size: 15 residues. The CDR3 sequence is CASRGRQGGYQPQHF. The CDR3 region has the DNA TGTGCCAGCAGGGGACGACAGGGCGGCTATCAGCCCCAGCATTTT.

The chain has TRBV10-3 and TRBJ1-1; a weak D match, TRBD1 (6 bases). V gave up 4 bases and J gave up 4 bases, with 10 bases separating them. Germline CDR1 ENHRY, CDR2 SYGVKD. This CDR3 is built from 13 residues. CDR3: CAISGRGGTEAFF. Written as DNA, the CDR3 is TGTGCCATCAGTGGGAGGGGGGGCACTGAAGCTTTCTTT.

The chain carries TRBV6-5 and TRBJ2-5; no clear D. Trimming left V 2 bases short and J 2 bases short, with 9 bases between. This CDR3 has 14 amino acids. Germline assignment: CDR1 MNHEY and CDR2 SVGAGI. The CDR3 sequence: CASSYVHSQETQYF. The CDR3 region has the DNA TGTGCCAGCAGTTACGTCCATTCGCAAGAGACCCAGTACTTC.

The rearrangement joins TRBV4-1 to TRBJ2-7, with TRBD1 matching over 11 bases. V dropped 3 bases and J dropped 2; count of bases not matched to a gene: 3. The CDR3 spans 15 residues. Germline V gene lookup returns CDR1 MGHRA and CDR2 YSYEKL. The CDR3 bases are TGCGCCAGCAGCCACGGACAGGGGGCCCCCTACGAGCAGTACTTC. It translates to CASSHGQGAPYEQYF.

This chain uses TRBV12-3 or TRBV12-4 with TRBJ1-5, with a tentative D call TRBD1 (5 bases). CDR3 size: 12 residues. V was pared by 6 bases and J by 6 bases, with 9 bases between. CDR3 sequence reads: CASRGTSQPQHF. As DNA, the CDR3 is TGTGCCAGCAGAGGGACTAGTCAGCCCCAGCATTTT.

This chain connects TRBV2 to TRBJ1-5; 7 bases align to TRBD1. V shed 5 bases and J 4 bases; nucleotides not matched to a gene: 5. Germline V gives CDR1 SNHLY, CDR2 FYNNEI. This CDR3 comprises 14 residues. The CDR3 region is CASSRDSRNQPQHF. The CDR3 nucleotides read TGTGCCAGCAGTCGGGACAGCCGGAATCAGCCCCAGCATTTT.

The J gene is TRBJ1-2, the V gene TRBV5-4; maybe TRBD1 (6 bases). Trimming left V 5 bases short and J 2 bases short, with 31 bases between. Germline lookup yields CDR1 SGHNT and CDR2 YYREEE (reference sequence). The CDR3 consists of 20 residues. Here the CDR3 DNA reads TGTGCCAGCAGTCGAAAAGGTGATCTGGGGGCAATCACCCGCAACTATGGCTACACCTTC. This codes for CASSRKGDLGAITRNYGYTF.

CDR3 amino acids: CASSIGVHPHEQYF. For the CDR3, the DNA is TGTGCCAGTAGTATTGGTGTCCACCCCCACGAGCAGTACTTC. J is TRBJ2-7 and V is TRBV19; D not resolved. Per germline, CDR1 LNHDA and CDR2 SQIVND (reference sequence). Between the trimmed V and J ends, which lost 3 bases and 5 bases, there was a span of 14 bases. The length of the CDR3 is 14 residues.

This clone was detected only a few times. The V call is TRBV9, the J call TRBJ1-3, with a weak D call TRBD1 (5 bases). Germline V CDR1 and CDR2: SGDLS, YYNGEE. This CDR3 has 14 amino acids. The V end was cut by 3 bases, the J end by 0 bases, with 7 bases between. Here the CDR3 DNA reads TGTGCCAGCAGCGGGGGGATCTCTGGAAACACCATATATTTT. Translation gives CASSGGISGNTIYF.

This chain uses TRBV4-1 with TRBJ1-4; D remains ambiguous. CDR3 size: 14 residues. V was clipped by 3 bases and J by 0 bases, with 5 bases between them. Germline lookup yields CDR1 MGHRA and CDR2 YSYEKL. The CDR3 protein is CASSHGATNEKLFF. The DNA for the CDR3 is TGCGCCAGCAGCCATGGAGCAACTAATGAAAAACTGTTTTTT.

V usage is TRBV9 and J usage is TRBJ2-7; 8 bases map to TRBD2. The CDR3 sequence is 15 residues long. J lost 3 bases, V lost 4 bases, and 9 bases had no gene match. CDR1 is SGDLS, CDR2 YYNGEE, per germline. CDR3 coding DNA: TGTGCCAGCAGCCCCCCGGGAGGGGGGGGCTACGAGCAGTACTTC. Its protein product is CASSPPGGGGYEQYF.

The chain's CDR3 is CASSVGTGSGYTF. Here the CDR3 DNA reads TGTGCCAGCAGCGTAGGGACAGGGAGCGGCTACACCTTC. The chain carries TRBV9 and TRBJ1-2; TRBD1 matches at 8 bases. Looked up from germline, CDR1 is SGDLS and CDR2 is YYNGEE. The V segment lost 0 bases and the J segment 8 bases; nucleotides outside the gene matches: 3. CDR3 size: 13 residues.

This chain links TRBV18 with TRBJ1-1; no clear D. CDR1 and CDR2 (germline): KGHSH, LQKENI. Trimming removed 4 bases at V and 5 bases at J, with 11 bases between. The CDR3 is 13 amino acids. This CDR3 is CASSRSGETEAFF. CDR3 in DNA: TGTGCCAGCTCACGCAGCGGGGAGACTGAAGCTTTCTTT.

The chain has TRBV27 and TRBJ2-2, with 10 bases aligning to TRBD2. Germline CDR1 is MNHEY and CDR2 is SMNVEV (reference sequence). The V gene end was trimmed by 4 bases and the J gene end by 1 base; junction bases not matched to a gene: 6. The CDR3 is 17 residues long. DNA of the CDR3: TGTGCCAGCAGTTCTCCTCGACTAGCGGGGAACACCGGGGAGCTGTTTTTT. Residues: CASSSPRLAGNTGELFF.

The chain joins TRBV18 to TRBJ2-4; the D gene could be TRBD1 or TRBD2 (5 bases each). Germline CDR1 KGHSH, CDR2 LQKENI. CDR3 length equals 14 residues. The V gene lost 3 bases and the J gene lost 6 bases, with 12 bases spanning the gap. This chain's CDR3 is CASSPSRDLNIQYF. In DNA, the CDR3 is TGTGCCAGCTCACCTTCCCGGGACCTAAACATTCAGTACTTC.

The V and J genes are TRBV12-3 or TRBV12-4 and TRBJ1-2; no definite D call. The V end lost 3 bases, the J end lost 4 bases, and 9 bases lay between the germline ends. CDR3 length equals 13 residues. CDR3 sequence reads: CASSFEGLYGYTF. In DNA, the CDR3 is TGTGCCAGCAGTTTTGAGGGCCTCTATGGCTACACCTTC.

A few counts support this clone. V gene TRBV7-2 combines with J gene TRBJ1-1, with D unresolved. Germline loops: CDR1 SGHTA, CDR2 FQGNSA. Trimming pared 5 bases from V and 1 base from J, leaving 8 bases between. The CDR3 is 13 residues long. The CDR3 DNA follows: TGTGCCAGCAGCCTAATCCAGAACACTGAAGCTTTCTTT. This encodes CASSLIQNTEAFF.

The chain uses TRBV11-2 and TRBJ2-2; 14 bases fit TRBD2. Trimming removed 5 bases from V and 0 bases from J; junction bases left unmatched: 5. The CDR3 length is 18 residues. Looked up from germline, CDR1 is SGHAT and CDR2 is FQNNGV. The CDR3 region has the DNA TGTGCCAGCAGCCTTCGACTAGCGGGGGGGTCGAACACCGGGGAGCTGTTTTTT. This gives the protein CASSLRLAGGSNTGELFF.

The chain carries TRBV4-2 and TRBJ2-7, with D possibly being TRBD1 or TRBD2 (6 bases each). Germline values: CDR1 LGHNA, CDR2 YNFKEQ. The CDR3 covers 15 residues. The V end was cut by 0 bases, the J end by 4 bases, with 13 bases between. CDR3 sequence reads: CASSQDGGGEYEQYF. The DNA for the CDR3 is TGTGCCAGCAGCCAAGATGGAGGGGGAGAATACGAGCAGTACTTC.

The CDR3: CSVEGQANTGELFF. DNA for the CDR3: TGCAGCGTTGAAGGGCAGGCGAACACCGGGGAGCTGTTTTTT. This chain uses TRBV29-1 with TRBJ2-2; D gene ambiguous. Germline V gene data show CDR1 as SQVTM and CDR2 as ANQGSEA. The CDR3 spans 14 residues. The ends were cut back, 1 base at V and 0 bases at J, with 6 bases in the middle.

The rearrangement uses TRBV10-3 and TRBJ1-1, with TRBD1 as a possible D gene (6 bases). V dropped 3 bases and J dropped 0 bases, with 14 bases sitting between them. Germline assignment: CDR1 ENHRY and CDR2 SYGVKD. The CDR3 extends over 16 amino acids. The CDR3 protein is CAISDLGGGLNTEAFF. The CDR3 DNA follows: TGTGCCATCAGTGACCTCGGAGGGGGGCTGAACACTGAAGCTTTCTTT.

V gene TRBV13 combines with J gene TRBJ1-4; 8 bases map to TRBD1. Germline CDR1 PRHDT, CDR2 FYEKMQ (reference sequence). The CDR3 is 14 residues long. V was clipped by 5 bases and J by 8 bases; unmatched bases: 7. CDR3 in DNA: TGTGCCAGCAGCCCAGGACAGGGCCACGAAAAACTGTTTTTT. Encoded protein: CASSPGQGHEKLFF.

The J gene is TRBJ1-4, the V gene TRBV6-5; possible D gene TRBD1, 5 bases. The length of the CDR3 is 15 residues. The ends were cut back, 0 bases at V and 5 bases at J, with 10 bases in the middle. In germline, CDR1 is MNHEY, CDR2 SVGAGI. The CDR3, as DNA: TGTGCCAGCAGTTACTCTGGGACCCCCAATGAAAAACTGTTTTTT. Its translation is CASSYSGTPNEKLFF.

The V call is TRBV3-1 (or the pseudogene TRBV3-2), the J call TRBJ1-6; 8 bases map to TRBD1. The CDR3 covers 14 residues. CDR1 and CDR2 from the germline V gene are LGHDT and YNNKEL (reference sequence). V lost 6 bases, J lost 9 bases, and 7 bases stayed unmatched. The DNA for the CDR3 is TGTGCCAGCAGGAACAGGGGGAGGGGTTCACCCCTCCACTTT. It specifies CASRNRGRGSPLHF.

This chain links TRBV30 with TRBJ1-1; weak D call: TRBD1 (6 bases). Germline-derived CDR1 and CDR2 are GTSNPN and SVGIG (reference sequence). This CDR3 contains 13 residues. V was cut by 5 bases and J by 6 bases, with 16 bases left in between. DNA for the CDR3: TGTGCCTGGGACCCACCTCAGGGGCCTGAAGCTTTCTTT. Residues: CAWDPPQGPEAFF.

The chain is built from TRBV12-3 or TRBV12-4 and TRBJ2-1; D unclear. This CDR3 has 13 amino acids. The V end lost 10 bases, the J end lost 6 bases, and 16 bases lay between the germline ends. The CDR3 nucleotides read TGTGCCACCTCCATGAGGCTAAGCAATGAGCAGTTCTTC. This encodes CATSMRLSNEQFF.